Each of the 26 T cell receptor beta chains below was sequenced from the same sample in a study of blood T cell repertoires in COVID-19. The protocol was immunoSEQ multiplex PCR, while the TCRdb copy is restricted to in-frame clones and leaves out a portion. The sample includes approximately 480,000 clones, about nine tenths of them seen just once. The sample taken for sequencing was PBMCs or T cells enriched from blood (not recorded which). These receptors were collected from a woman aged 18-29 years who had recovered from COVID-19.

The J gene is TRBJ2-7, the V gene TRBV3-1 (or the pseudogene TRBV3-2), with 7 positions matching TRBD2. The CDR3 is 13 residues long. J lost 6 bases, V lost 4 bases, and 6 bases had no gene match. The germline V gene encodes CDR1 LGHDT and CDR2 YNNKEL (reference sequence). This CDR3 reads CASSLGTGGEQYF. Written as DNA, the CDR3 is TGTGCCAGCAGCCTCGGGACGGGGGGCGAGCAGTACTTC.

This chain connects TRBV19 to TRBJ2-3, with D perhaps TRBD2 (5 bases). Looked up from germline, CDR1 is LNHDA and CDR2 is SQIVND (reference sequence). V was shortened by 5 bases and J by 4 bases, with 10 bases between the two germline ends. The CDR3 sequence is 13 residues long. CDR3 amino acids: CASSAEGADTQYF. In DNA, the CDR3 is TGTGCCAGTAGTGCCGAGGGAGCAGATACGCAGTATTTT.

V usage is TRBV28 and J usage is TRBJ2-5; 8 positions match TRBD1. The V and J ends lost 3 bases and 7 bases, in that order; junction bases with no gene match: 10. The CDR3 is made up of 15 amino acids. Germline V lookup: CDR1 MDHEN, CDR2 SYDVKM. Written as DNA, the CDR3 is TGTGCCAGCAGTTTCCGGACAGGGACCTCGGGGACCCAGTACTTC. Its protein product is CASSFRTGTSGTQYF.

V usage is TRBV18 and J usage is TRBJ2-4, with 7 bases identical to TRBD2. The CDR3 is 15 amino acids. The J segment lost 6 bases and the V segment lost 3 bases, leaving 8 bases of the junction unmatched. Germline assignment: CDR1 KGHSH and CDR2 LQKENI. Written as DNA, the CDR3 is TGTGCCAGCTCACCTCCTCAAACGGGAGGAAACATTCAGTACTTC. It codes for CASSPPQTGGNIQYF.

This CDR3 is CASSLRSVGTEAFF. In nucleotides, the CDR3 is TGTGCCAGCAGCCTCCGGTCGGTTGGCACTGAAGCTTTCTTT. The chain joins TRBV7-6 to TRBJ1-1; D not certain. The V end was cut by 5 bases, the J end by 4 bases, with 14 bases between. Germline-derived CDR1 and CDR2 are SGHVS and FNYEAQ. There are 14 residues in the CDR3.

The CDR3 region is CASTERENTEAFF. CDR3 sequence (DNA): TGTGCCAGCACCGAACGGGAGAACACTGAAGCTTTCTTT. V gene TRBV2 combines with J gene TRBJ1-1; D not resolved. Deletions cut 7 bases from V and 1 base from J, with 10 bases between. Germline CDR1 and CDR2: SNHLY and FYNNEI. This CDR3 comprises 13 residues.

The CDR3 here is CATRSIEAFF. In DNA, the CDR3 is TGTGCCACCCGAAGCATTGAAGCTTTCTTT. This chain links TRBV28 with TRBJ1-1; no firm D call. The V gene lost 10 bases and the J gene lost 7 bases, with 10 bases spanning the gap. This CDR3 has 10 amino acids. Germline V gene data show CDR1 as MDHEN and CDR2 as SYDVKM.

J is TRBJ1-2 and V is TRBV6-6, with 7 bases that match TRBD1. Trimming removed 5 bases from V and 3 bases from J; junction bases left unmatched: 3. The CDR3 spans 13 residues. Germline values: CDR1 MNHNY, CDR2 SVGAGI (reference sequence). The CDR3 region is CASSGTEDYGYTF. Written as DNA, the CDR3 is TGTGCCAGCAGTGGGACAGAGGACTATGGCTACACCTTC.

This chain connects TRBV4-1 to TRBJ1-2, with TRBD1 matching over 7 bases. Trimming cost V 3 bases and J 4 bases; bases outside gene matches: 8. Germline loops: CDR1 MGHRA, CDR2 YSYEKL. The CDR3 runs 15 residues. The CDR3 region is CASSHPGQTFYGYTF. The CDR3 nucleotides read TGCGCCAGCAGCCACCCGGGACAGACCTTCTATGGCTACACCTTC.

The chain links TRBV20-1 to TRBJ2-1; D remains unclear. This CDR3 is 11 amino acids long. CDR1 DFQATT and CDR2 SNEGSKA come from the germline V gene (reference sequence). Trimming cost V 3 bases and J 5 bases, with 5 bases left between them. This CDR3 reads CSASDNNEQFF. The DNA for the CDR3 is TGCAGTGCTAGTGACAACAATGAGCAGTTCTTC.

CDR3 loop: CAVRAYNEQFF. The CDR3 DNA reads TGTGCCGTCAGGGCGTACAATGAGCAGTTCTTC. The chain has TRBV27 and TRBJ2-1, with D possibly matching TRBD1 (5 bases). Trimming took off 11 bases at V and 4 bases at J, with 9 bases between the two ends. In germline, CDR1 is MNHEY, CDR2 SMNVEV (reference sequence). The CDR3 length is 11 residues.

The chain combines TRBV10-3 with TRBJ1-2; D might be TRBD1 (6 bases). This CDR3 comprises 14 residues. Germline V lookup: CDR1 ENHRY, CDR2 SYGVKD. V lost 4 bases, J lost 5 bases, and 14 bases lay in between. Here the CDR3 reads CAISAGGERYGYTF. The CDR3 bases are TGTGCCATCAGTGCGGGGGGCGAGAGATATGGCTACACCTTC.

The CDR3 here is CAISPGQPERDYEQYF. The CDR3 nucleotides are TGTGCCATCAGTCCTGGACAGCCCGAGAGGGACTACGAGCAGTACTTC. The chain has TRBV10-3 and TRBJ2-7, with D perhaps matching TRBD1 (6 bases). CDR3 length: 16 residues. The germline V gene has CDR1 ENHRY and CDR2 SYGVKD. Trimming took off 5 bases at V and 3 bases at J, with 20 bases between the two ends.

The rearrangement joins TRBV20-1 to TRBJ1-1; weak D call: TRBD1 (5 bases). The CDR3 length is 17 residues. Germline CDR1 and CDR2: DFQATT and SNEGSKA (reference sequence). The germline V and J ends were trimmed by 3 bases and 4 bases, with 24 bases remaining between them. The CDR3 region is CSASPVSGGRRGTEAFF. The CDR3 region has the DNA TGCAGTGCTAGTCCCGTTTCCGGGGGAAGGAGGGGCACTGAAGCTTTCTTT.

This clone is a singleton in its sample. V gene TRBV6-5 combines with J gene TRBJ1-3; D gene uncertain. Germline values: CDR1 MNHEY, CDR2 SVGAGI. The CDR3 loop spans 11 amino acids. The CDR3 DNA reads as TGTGCAGCCTACTCTGGAAACACCATATATTTT. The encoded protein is CAAYSGNTIYF.

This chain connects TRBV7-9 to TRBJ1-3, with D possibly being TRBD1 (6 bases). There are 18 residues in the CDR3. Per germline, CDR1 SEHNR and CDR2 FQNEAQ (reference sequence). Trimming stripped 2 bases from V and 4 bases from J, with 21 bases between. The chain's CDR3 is CASSLYVSGDNRGNTIYF. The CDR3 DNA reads TGTGCCAGCAGCTTATACGTCTCCGGGGACAATAGAGGAAACACCATATATTTT.

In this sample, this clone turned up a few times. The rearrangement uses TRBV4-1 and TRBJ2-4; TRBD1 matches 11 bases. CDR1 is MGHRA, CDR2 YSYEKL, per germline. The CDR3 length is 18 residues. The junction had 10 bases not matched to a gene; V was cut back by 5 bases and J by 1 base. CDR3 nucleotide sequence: TGCGCCAGCAGCTTCGGGACAGGGGGTGTTATGGCCAAAAACATTCAGTACTTC. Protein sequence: CASSFGTGGVMAKNIQYF.

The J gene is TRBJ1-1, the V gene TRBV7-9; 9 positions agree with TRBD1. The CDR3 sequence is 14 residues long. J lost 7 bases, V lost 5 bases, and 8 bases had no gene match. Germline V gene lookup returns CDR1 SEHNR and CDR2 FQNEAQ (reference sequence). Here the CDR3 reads CASSPDRGKDEAFF. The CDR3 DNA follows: TGTGCCAGCAGCCCCGACAGGGGGAAGGATGAAGCTTTCTTT.

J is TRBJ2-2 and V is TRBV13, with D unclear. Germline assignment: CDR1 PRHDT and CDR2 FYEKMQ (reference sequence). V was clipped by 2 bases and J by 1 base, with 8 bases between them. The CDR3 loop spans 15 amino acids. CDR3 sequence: CASSLYRLNTGELFF. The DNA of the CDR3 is TGTGCCAGCAGCTTATACAGATTGAACACCGGGGAGCTGTTTTTT.

CDR3 DNA: TGTGCTAGTGGTTTGGCTCAGGACACTGAAGCTTTCTTT. It specifies CASGLAQDTEAFF. The chain links TRBV12-5 to TRBJ1-1; D gene unclear. Germline lookup yields CDR1 LGHNT and CDR2 FRNRAP. This CDR3 is 13 amino acids long. Between the trimmed V and J ends, which lost 1 base and 3 bases, there was a span of 6 bases.

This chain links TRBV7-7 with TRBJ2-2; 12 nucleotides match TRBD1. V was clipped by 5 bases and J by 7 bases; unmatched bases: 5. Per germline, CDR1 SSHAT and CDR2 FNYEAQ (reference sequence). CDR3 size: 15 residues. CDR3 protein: CASSPGQGAIGELFF. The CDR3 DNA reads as TGTGCCAGCAGCCCGGGACAGGGGGCGATCGGGGAGCTGTTTTTT.

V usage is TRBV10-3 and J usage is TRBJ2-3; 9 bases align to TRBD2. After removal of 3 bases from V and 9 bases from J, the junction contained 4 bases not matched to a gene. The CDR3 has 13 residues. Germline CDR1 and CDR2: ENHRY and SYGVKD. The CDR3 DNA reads TGTGCCATCAGTGATGCGGGGGGGAAAACGCAGTATTTT. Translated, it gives CAISDAGGKTQYF.

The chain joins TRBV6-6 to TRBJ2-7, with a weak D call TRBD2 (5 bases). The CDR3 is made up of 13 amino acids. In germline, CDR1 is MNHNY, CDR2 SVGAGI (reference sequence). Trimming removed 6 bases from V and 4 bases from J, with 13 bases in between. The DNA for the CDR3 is TGTGCCAGCAGATCCCTTGGGAGTTACGAGCAGTACTTC. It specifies CASRSLGSYEQYF.

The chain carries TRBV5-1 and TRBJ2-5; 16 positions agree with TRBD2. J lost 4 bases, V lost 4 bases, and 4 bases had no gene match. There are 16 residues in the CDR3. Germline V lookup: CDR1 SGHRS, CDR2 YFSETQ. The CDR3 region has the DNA TGCGCCAGCAGCCCCGGGACTAGCGGGGGGGCAGAGACCCAGTACTTC. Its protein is CASSPGTSGGAETQYF. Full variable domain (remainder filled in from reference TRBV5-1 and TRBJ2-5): KAGVTQTPRYLIKTRGQQVTLSCSPISGHRSVSWYQQTPGQGLQFLFEYFSETQRNKGNFPGRFSGRQFSNSRSEMNVSTLELGDSALYLCASSPGTSGGAETQYFGPGTRLLVL.

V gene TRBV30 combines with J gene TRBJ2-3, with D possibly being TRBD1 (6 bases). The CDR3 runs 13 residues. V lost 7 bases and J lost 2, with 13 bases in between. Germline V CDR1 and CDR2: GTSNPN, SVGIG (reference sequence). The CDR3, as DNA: TGTGCCTTGAATACAGGGACCACAGATACGCAGTATTTT. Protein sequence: CALNTGTTDTQYF.

The DNA for the CDR3 is TGTGCCAGCACCTTCGGGGGAGACCCCAAGGATACGCAGTATTTT. Its protein is CASTFGGDPKDTQYF. The V call is TRBV9, the J call TRBJ2-3, with D maybe TRBD2 (6 bases). Per the germline V gene, CDR1 is SGDLS and CDR2 is YYNGEE. V was pared by 6 bases and J by 6 bases, with 20 bases between. This CDR3 is 15 amino acids long.